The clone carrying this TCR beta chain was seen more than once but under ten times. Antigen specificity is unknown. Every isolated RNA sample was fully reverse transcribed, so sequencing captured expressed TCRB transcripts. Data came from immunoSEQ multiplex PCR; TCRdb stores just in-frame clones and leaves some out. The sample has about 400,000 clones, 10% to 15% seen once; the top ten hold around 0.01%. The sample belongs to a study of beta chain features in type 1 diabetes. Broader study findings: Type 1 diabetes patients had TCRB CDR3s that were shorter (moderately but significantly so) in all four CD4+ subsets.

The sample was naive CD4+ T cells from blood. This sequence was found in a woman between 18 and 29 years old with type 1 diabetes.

The CDR3 region is CASSALDSPKNIQYF. The CDR3 nucleotides read TGTGCCAGCAGTGCACTGGACTCACCAAAAAACATTCAGTACTTC. The V call is TRBV27, the J call TRBJ2-4; the D gene is possibly TRBD2 (5 bases). The germline V gene has CDR1 MNHEY and CDR2 SMNVEV (reference sequence). Trimming pared 5 bases from V and 4 bases from J, leaving 15 bases between. CDR3 size: 15 residues.